This T cell receptor beta chain is from a study of T cell changes during pregnancy in multiple sclerosis (dated by TCRdb to the late 2010s). About the investigation overall: Changes in the T cell repertoire over the course of pregnancy were examined in this study in women with multiple sclerosis.

On this clone itself: There is no known antigen for this receptor. Base qualities were left out, and no much larger clone turns up one base away.

The library was generated by the immunoSEQ multiplex PCR assay. What TCRdb holds here is the immuneACCESS table cut down to in-frame rearrangements. Part of the clones is not present; checked against another copy, under half of the missing clones reflect an unresolved V gene, and the others are unexplained. This sample is represented by roughly 80,000 clones; 92% of them were singletons. 1.4% to 1.5% of the sample belongs to the ten largest clones. CDR3 length: 15 amino acids, cysteine to phenylalanine. Kept here is only the CDR3 DNA, which spans 45 bases and is read in frame from base 1. The sequencing used peripheral blood, collected before pregnancy. This receptor chain uses TRBV21-1 and TRBJ1-2; no DNA check was done on the table's D call, TRBD1. TRBV21-1 is noted as a pseudogene. The clonotype originates from a female donor with multiple sclerosis, enrolled in a pregnancy study. The DNA sequence is TGTGCCAGCAAAAGATCCGGGACAGACCTCTATGGCTACACCTTC. The translation is CASKRSGTDLYGYTF.